The text below deals with one T cell receptor (beta chain). The identical CDR3 is also encoded by other nucleotide sequences in the sample. Amplification used 60 Vbeta primers and 13 Jbeta primers. Here immunoSEQ multiplex PCR was the method, and the copy in TCRdb shows in-frame clones only, minus some. The repertoire has 150,000 to 200,000 clones, about 63% of them found once; the top ten carry less than 3.5%. The data derive from a study of cytomegalovirus exposure and HLA in healthy donors. This clonotype was sampled from a woman aged 35 to 49 in good health and CMV-seropositive. The material sequenced was PBMCs.

Here the CDR3 reads CSVSGLGANVLTF. The DNA for the CDR3 is TGCAGCGTATCAGGGCTTGGGGCCAACGTCCTGACTTTC. V is TRBV29-1 and J is TRBJ2-6, with D possibly being TRBD1 (5 bases). V was shortened by 6 bases and J by 3 bases, with 9 bases between the two germline ends. The CDR3 sequence is 13 residues long. The germline gives CDR1 SQVTM, CDR2 ANQGSEA.